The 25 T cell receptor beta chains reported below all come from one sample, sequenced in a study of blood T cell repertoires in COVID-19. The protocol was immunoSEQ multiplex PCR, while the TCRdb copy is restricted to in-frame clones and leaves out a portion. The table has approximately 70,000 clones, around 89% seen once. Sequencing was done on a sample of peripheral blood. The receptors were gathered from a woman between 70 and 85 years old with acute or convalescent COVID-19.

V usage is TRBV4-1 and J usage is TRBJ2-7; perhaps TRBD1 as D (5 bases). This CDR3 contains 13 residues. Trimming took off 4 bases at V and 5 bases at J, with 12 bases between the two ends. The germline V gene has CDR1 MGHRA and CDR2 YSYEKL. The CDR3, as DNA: TGCGCCAGCAGCCTAGACAGTACGAACGAGCAGTACTTC. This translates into CASSLDSTNEQYF.

CDR3 DNA: TGTGCCAGCAGCCCACCCGGGACTAGCGGCTACGAGCAGTACTTC. It is translated as CASSPPGTSGYEQYF. This chain uses TRBV9 with TRBJ2-7; 11 bases map to TRBD2. CDR3 size: 15 residues. Trimming at V came to 4 bases and at J to 3 bases, leaving 6 bases not matched to a gene. Germline values: CDR1 SGDLS, CDR2 YYNGEE.

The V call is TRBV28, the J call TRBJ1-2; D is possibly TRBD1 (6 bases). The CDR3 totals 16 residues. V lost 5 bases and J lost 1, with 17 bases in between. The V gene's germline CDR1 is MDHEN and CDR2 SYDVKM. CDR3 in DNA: TGTGCCAGCAGTGGGGGGGAACAGGGCGGTAACTATGGCTACACCTTC. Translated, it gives CASSGGEQGGNYGYTF.

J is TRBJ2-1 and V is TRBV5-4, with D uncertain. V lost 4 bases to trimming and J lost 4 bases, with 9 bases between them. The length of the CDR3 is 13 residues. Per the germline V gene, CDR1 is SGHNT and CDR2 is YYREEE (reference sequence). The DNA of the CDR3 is TGTGCCAGCAGCCCCACTACTTACAATGAGCAGTTCTTC. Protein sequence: CASSPTTYNEQFF.

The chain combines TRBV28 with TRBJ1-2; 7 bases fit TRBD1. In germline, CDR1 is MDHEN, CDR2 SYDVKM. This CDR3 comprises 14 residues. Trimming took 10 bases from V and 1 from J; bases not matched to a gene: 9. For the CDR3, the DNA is TGTGCCACCACCCACCGGGACAGTAACTATGGCTACACCTTC. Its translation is CATTHRDSNYGYTF.

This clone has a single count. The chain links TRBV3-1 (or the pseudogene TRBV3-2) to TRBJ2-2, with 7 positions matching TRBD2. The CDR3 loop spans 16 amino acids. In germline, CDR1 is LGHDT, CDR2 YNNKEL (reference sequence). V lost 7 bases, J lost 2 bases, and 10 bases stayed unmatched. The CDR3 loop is CASKTYGGGNTGELFF. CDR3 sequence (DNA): TGTGCCAGCAAAACTTATGGGGGGGGTAACACCGGGGAGCTGTTTTTT.

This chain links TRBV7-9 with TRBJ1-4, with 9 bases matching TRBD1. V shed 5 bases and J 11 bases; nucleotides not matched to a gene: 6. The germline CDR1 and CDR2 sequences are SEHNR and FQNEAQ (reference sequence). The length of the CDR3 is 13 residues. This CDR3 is CASSPQDRGKLFF. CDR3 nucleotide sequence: TGTGCCAGCAGCCCCCAGGACAGGGGCAAACTGTTTTTT.

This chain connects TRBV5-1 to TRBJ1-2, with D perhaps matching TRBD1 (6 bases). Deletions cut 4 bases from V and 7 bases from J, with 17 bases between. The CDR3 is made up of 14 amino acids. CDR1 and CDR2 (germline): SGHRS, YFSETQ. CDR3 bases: TGCGCCAGCAGCCGCGGACAGCACGAAGGTGGCTACACCTTC. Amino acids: CASSRGQHEGGYTF.

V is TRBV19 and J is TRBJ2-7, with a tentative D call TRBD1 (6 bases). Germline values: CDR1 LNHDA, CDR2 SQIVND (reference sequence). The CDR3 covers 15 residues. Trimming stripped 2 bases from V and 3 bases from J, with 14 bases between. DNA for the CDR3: TGTGCCAGTAGTATAATGACGGGACATAACTACGAGCAGTACTTC. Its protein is CASSIMTGHNYEQYF.

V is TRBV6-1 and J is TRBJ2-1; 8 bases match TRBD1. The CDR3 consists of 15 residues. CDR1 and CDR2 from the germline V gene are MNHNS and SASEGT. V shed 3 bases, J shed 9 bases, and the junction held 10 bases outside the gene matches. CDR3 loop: CASSDTGTGGIEQFF. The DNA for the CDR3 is TGTGCCAGCAGTGATACCGGGACAGGAGGTATTGAGCAGTTCTTC.

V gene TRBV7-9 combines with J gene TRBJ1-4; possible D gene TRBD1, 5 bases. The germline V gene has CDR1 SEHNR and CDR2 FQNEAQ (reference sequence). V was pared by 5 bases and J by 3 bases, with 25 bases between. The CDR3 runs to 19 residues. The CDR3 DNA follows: TGTGCCAGCAGCCCTGACTTCGTTACAGGCATCCTCTCTAATGAAAAACTGTTTTTT. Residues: CASSPDFVTGILSNEKLFF. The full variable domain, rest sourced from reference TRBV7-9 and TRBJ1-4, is DTGVSQNPRHKITKRGQNVTFRCDPISEHNRLYWYRQTLGQGPEFLTYFQNEAQLEKSRLLSDRFSAERPKGSFSTLEIQRTEQGDSAMYLCASSPDFVTGILSNEKLFFGSGTQLSVL.

The CDR3 sequence is CASSSNPGTEFEQFF. The CDR3 DNA reads as TGTGCCAGCAGCTCGAACCCCGGAACGGAGTTTGAGCAGTTCTTC. This rearrangement joins TRBV7-3 to TRBJ2-1; D is undetermined. Trimming shortened V by 4 bases and J by 9 bases, and 19 bases separated the two germline ends. Germline V gene lookup returns CDR1 SGHTA and CDR2 FQGTGA. CDR3 length: 15 residues.

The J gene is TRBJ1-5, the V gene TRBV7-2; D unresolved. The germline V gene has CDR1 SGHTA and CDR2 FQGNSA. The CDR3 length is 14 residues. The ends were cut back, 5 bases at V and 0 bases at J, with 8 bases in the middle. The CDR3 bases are TGTGCCAGCAGCCAGACAATTAGCAATCAGCCCCAGCATTTT. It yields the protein CASSQTISNQPQHF.

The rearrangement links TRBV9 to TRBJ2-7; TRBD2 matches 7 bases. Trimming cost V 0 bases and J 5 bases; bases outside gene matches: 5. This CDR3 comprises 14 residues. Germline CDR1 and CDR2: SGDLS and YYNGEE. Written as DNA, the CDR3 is TGTGCCAGCAGCGTAGAGGGAGGGCGCCACGAGCAGTACTTC. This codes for CASSVEGGRHEQYF.

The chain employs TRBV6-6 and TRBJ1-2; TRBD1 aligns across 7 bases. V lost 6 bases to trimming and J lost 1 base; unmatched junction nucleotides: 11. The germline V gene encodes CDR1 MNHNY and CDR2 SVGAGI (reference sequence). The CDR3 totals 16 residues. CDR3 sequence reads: CASSSDPGQYNYGYTF. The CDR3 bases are TGTGCCAGCAGCTCCGACCCGGGACAGTATAACTATGGCTACACCTTC.

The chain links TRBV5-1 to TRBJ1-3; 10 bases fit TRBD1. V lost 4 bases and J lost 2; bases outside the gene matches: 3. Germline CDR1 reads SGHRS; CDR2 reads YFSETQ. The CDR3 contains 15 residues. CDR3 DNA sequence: TGCGCCAGCAGCCTAGGACAGGGGGCTGGAAACACCATATATTTT. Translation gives CASSLGQGAGNTIYF.

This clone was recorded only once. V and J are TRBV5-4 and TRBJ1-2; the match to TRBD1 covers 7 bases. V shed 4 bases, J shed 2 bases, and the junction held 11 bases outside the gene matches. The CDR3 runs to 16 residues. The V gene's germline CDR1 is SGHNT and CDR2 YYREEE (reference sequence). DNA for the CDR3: TGTGCCAGCAGCCGCCTCGACAGGGCGGGAAACTATGGCTACACCTTC. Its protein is CASSRLDRAGNYGYTF.

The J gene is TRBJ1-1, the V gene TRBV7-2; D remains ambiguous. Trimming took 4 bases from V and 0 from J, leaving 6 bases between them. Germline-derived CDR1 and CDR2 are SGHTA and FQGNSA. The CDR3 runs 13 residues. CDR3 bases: TGTGCCAGCAGCTCGAACATGAACACTGAAGCTTTCTTT. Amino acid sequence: CASSSNMNTEAFF.

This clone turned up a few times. The CDR3 is CASSLLRTTGNTIYF. CDR3 DNA: TGTGCCAGCAGTTTACTACGGACAACTGGAAACACCATATATTTT. This chain links TRBV27 with TRBJ1-3; D is possibly TRBD1 (5 bases). The V end was cut by 2 bases, the J end by 2 bases, with 10 bases between. The CDR3 consists of 15 residues. Germline V CDR1 and CDR2: MNHEY, SMNVEV (reference sequence).

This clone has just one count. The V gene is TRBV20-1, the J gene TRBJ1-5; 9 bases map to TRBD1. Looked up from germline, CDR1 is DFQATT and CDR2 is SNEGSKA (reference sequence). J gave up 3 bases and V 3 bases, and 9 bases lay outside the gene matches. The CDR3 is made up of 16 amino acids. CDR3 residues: CSASGGTGPFNQPQHF. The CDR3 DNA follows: TGCAGTGCTAGTGGGGGGACAGGGCCTTTCAATCAGCCCCAGCATTTT.

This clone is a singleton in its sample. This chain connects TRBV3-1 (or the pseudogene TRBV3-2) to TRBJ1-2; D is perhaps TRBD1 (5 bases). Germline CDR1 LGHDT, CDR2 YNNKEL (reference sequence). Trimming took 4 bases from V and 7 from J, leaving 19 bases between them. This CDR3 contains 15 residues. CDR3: CASSRQGDGIGGYTF. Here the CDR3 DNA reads TGTGCCAGCAGCCGACAAGGGGATGGTATTGGTGGCTACACCTTC.

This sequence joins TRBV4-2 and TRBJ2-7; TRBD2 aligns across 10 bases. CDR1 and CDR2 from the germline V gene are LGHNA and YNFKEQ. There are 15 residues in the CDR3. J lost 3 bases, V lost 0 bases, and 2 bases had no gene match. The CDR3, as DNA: TGTGCCAGCAGCCAAGAAGCTAGCGGGAGCTACGAGCAGTACTTC. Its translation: CASSQEASGSYEQYF.

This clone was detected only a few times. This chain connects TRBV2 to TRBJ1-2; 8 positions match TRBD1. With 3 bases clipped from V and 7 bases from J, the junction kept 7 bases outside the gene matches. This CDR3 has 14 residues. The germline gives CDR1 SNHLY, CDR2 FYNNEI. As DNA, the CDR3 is TGTGCCAGCAGTGAGAGACAGGGGCGGGGTGGCTACACCTTC. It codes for CASSERQGRGGYTF. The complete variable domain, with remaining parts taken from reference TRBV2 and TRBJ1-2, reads EPEVTQTPSHQVTQMGQEVILRCVPISNHLYFYWYRQILGQKVEFLVSFYNNEISEKSEIFDDQFSVERPDGSNFTLKIRSTKLEDSAMYFCASSERQGRGGYTFGSGTRLTVV.

The CDR3, as DNA: TGTGCCATCAGTGACCCCCCGGGATTGAGCTCCTACGAGCAGTACTTC. This encodes CAISDPPGLSSYEQYF. The chain carries TRBV10-3 and TRBJ2-7; TRBD2 is a possible D gene (5 bases). Germline V CDR1 and CDR2: ENHRY, SYGVKD. This CDR3 contains 16 residues. Trimming took off 3 bases at V and 0 bases at J, with 15 bases between the two ends.

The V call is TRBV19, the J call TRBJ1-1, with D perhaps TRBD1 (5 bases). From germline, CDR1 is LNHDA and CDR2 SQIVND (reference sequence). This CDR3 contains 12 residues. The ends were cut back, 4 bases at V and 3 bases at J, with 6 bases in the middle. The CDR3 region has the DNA TGTGCCAGTAGTAACAGGTACACTGAAGCTTTCTTT. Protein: CASSNRYTEAFF.